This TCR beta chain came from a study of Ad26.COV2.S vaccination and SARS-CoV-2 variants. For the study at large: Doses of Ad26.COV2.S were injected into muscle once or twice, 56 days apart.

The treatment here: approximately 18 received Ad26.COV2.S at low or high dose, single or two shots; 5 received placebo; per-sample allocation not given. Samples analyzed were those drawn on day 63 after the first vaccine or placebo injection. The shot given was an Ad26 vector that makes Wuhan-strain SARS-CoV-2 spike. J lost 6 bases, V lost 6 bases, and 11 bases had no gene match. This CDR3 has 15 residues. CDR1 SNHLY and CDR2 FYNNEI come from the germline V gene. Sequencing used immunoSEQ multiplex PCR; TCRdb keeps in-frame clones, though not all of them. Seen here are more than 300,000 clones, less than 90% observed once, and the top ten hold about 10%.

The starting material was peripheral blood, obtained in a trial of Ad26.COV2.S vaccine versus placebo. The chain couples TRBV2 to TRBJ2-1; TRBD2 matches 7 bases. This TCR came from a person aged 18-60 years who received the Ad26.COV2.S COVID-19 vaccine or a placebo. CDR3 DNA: TGTGCCAGCAGCCCCTATCGGGGGGTCCCCAATGAGCAGTTCTTC. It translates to CASSPYRGVPNEQFF.